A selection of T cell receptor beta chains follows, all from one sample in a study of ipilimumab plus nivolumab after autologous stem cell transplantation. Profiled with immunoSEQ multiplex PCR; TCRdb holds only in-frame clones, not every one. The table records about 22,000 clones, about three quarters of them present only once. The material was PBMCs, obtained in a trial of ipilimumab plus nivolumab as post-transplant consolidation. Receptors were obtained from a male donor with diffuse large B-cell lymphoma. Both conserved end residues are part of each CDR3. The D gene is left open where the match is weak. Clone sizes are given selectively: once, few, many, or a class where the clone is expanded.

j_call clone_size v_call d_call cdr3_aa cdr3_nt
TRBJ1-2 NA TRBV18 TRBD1 CASSLQGAQGYGYTF TGTGCCAGCTCACTACAGGGGGCGCAGGGCTATGGCTACACCTTC
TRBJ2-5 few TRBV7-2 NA CASSPLEMAQYF TGTGCCAGCAGCCCCCTGGAGATGGCCCAGTACTTC
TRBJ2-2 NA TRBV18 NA CASSTIRDIYTGELFF TGTGCCAGCTCAACCATCCGGGACATCTACACCGGGGAGCTGTTTTTT
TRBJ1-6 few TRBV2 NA CASRWTDDYSPLHF TGTGCCAGCAGATGGACAGATGATTATTCACCCCTCCACTTT
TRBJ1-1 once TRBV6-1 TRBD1 CASRRTGANTEAFF TGTGCCAGCAGGCGGACAGGGGCCAACACTGAAGCTTTCTTT
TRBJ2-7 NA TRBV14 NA CASSQVSSYEQYF TGTGCCAGCAGCCAAGTTAGCTCCTACGAGCAGTACTTC
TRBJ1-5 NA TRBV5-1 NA CASSLAGREPQHF TGCGCCAGCAGCTTGGCGGGGAGGGAGCCCCAGCATTTT
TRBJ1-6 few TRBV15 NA CATSRDSSPLHF TGTGCCACCAGCAGAGATAGTTCACCCCTCCACTTT
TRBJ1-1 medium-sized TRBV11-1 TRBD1 CASSRRAGGRTEAFF TGTGCCAGCAGCCGCCGAGCAGGGGGCAGGACTGAAGCTTTCTTT
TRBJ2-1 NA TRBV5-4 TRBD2 CASSIGGGVGYNEQFF TGTGCCAGCAGCATAGGTGGGGGGGTAGGGTACAATGAGCAGTTCTTC
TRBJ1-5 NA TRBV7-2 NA CASSLSLGGFGNQPQHF TGTGCCAGCAGCTTAAGCCTCGGGGGATTCGGCAATCAGCCCCAGCATTTT
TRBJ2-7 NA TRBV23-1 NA CASIGLWRSSYEQYF TGCGCCAGCATAGGCTTGTGGAGGAGCTCCTACGAGCAGTACTTC
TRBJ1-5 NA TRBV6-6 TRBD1 CASSSEDRVEPQHF TGTGCCAGCAGTTCCGAGGACAGGGTGGAGCCCCAGCATTTT
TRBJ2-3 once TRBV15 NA CATTLGGAIDTQYF TGTGCCACCACCCTGGGGGGGGCTATAGATACGCAGTATTTT
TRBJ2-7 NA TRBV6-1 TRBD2 CASGGGVDSYEQYF TGTGCCAGCGGCGGGGGGGTCGATTCCTACGAGCAGTACTTC
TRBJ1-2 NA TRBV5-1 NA CASSLDRSERNYGYTF TGCGCCAGCAGCTTGGACCGGTCCGAAAGAAACTATGGCTACACCTTC
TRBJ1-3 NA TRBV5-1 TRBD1 CASSLGFAGGSGNTIYF TGCGCCAGCAGCTTGGGGTTCGCAGGGGGCTCTGGAAACACCATATATTTT
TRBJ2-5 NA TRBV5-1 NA CASSLEGLGERGTQYF TGCGCCAGCAGTCTTGAAGGGTTAGGGGAGCGTGGGACCCAGTACTTC
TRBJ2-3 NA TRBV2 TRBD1 CASSAGTATQYF TGTGCCAGCAGTGCCGGGACAGCTACGCAGTATTTT
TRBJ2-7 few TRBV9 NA CASSPSGSSYEQYF TGTGCCAGCAGCCCTTCTGGAAGCTCCTACGAGCAGTACTTC
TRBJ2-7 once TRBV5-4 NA CASSYSYSYEQYF TGTGCCAGCAGCTACAGTTACTCCTACGAGCAGTACTTC
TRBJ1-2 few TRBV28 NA CASLFGVYGYTF TGTGCCAGCCTGTTCGGGGTCTATGGCTACACCTTC
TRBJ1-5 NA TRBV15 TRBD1 CATSRTGDQPQHF TGTGCCACCAGCAGAACAGGGGATCAGCCCCAGCATTTT
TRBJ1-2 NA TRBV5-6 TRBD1 CASSLMWDRGVSGYGYTF TGTGCCAGCAGCTTGATGTGGGACAGGGGAGTATCAGGCTATGGCTACACCTTC
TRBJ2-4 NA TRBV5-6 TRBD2 CASSSLRDYTIAKNIQYF TGTGCCAGCAGCTCGTTACGGGACTACACGATTGCGAAAAACATTCAGTACTTC
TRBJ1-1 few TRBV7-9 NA CASSLVHRATTTTEAFF TGTGCCAGCAGCTTAGTACACAGGGCGACTACAACTACTGAAGCTTTCTTT
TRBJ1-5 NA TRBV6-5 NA CASSYSGVSNQPQHF TGTGCCAGCAGTTACTCTGGGGTAAGCAATCAGCCCCAGCATTTT